The source of this T cell receptor (beta chain) is a study of T cells in Graves' hyperthyroidism and ophthalmopathy. There are many counts of this clonotype. The V end lost 3 bases, the J end lost 1 base, and 12 bases lay between the germline ends. This CDR3 is 15 amino acids long. Germline CDR1 reads ENHRY; CDR2 reads SYGVKD. The CDR3 regions of TCR beta were amplified from RNA transcripts. HTBI primers drove first-round RT-PCR of the TCR CDR3. One entry per CDR3 protein results from TCRdb running MiXCR on the multiplex PCR reads. The sample lists fewer than 350,000 distinct CDR3 sequences; 13% to 15% were seen once.

The sequence was collected from a woman between 45 and 60 years old with Graves' hyperthyroidism that later progressed to Graves' ophthalmopathy. Sample: blood. The chain uses TRBV10-3 and TRBJ2-5; perhaps TRBD2 as D (6 bases). The CDR3: CAISDFGGAQETQYF. The CDR3 nucleotides read TGTGCCATCAGTGATTTTGGAGGGGCCCAAGAGACCCAGTACTTC.